This T cell receptor (beta chain) was recorded in a study of T-cell reconstitution after alpha-beta-depleted transplantation in children. Findings and caveats of the study: The authors attributed T-cell counts and diversity one year after transplant mostly to newly produced T cells. For some patients, TCRbeta diversity was high at day 60 because of recipient T cells and thymic progenitors that survived. Reported findings indicate that, about two months after transplant, alpha-beta T cells came from several hundred expanded clones, which were derived from non-depleted graft cells.

CDR1 is LNHNV and CDR2 is YYDKDF in the germline V gene (reference sequence). Trimming shortened V by 4 bases and J by 1 base, and 8 bases separated the two germline ends. The CDR3 sequence is 14 residues long. The sample holds a few counts of this clonotype. The antigen is unknown. Library preparation (for TCRbeta) was performed with unique molecular identifiers. TCRdb passed the PCR reads through MiXCR, listing each CDR3 protein once. The repertoire holds about 210,000 distinct CDR3 sequences, approximately 15% seen once, with approximately 40% in the top ten. The chain is built from TRBV15 and TRBJ1-3, with D unresolved. The sequence was obtained from a male patient under 10 years old who had a stem cell transplant for acute lymphoblastic leukemia, so the T cells may come from the graft donor. The sequenced sample was PBMCs, mostly from graft donor cells, obtained 360 days after TCRalphabeta/CD19-depleted stem cell transplant. The DNA for the CDR3 is TGTGCCACCAGCACGGGAGGGTCTGGAAACACCATATATTTT. Residues: CATSTGGSGNTIYF.